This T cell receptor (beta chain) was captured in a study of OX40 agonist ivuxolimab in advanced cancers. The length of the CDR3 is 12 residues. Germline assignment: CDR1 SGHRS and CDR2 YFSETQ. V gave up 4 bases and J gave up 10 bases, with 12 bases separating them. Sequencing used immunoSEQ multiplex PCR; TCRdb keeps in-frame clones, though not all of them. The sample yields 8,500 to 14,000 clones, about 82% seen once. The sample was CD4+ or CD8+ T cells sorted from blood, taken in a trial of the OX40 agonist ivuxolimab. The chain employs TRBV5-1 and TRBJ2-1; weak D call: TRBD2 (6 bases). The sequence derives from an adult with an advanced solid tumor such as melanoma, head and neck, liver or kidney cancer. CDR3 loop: CASSLTSLEQFF. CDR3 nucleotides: TGCGCCAGCAGCCTAACTAGCCTGGAGCAGTTCTTC.